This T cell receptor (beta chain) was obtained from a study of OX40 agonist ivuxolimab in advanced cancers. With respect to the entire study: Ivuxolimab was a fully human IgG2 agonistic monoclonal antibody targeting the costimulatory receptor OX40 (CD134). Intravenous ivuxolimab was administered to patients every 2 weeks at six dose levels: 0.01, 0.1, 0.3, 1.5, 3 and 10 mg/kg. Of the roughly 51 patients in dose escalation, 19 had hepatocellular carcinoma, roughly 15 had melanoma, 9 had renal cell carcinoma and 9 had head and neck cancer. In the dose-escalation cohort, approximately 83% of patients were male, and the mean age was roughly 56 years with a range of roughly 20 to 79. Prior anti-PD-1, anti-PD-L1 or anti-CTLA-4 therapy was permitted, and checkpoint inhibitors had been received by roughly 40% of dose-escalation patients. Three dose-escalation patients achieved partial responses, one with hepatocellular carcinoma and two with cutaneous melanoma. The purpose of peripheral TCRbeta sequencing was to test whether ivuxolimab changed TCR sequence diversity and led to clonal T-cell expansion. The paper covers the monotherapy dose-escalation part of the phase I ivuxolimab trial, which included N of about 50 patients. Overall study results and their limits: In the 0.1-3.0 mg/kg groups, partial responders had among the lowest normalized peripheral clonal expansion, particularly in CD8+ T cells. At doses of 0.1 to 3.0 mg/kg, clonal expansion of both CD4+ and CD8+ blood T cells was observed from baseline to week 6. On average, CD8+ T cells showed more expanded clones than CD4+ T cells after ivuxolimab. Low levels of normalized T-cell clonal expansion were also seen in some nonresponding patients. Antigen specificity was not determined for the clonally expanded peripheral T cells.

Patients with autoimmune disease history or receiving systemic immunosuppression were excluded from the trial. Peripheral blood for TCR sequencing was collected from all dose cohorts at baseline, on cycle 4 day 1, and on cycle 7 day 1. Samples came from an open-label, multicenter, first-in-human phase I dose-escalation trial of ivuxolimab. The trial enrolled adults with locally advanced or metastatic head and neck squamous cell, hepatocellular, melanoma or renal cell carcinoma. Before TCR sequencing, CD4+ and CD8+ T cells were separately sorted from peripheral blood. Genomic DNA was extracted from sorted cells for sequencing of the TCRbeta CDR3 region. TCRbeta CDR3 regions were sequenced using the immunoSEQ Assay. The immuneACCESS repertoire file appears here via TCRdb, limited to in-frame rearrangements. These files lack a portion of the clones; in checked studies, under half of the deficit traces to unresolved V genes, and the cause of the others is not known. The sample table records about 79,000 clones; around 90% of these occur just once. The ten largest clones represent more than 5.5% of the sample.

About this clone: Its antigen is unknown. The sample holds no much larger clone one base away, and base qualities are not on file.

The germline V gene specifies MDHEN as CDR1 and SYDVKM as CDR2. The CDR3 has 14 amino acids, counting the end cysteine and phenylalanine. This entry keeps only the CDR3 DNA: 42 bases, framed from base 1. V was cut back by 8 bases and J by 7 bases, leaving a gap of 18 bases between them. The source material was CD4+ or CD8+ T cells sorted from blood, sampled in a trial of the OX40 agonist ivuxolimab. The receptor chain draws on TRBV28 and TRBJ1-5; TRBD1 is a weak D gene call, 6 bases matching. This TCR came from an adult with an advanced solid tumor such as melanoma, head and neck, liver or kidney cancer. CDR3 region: CASGTGGAGQPQHF. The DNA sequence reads TGTGCCAGCGGGACTGGGGGCGCGGGGCAGCCCCAGCATTTT.